Below are 6 T cell receptor beta chains sequenced from a single sample in a study of OX40 agonist ivuxolimab in advanced cancers. Assay used: immunoSEQ multiplex PCR; TCRdb lists only in-frame clones, some missing. This sample carries 55,000 to 80,000 clones, 75% to 90% of them seen once, and the ten largest clones take approximately 1.4%. The sample in question was CD4+ or CD8+ T cells sorted from blood, obtained in a trial of the OX40 agonist ivuxolimab. The source of these receptors is an adult with an advanced solid tumor such as melanoma, head and neck, liver or kidney cancer.

This chain uses TRBV9 with TRBJ2-5; 10 bases are shared with TRBD2. The CDR3 spans 16 residues. Trimming took 4 bases from V and 5 from J; bases not matched to a gene: 11. CDR1 and CDR2 (germline): SGDLS, YYNGEE. The CDR3 coding sequence is TGTGCCAGCAGCCCCCAGCGGGGGGGGATGGGGGAGACCCAGTACTTC. Translation: CASSPQRGGMGETQYF.

The chain carries TRBV19 and TRBJ1-1; the match to TRBD1 covers 7 bases. J gave up 1 base and V 10 bases, and 6 bases lay outside the gene matches. CDR1 and CDR2 (germline): LNHDA, SQIVND (reference sequence). The CDR3 has 13 amino acids. CDR3 coding DNA: TGTGCCATCCGAACAGGGGAGAACACTGAAGCTTTCTTT. Amino acids: CAIRTGENTEAFF.

The chain recombines TRBV30 with TRBJ1-2; perhaps TRBD1 as D (6 bases). V dropped 4 bases and J dropped 8 bases, with 11 bases sitting between them. From germline, CDR1 is GTSNPN and CDR2 SVGIG (reference sequence). CDR3 size: 11 residues. CDR3 sequence reads: CAWTLGGGYTF. In DNA, the CDR3 is TGTGCCTGGACCCTAGGGGGGGGCTACACCTTC.

The chain has TRBV7-3 and TRBJ1-1; weak D call: TRBD1 (5 bases). Trimming cost V 5 bases and J 8 bases, with 18 bases left between them. Germline loops: CDR1 SGHTA, CDR2 FQGTGA. This CDR3 comprises 14 residues. The CDR3 reads CASSPRDPPREAFF. In nucleotides, the CDR3 is TGTGCCAGCAGCCCACGGGACCCCCCCCGGGAAGCTTTCTTT.

The chain uses TRBV6-6 and TRBJ2-2, with a possible D match to TRBD1 (5 bases). The CDR3 has 14 amino acids. Looked up from germline, CDR1 is MNHNY and CDR2 is SVGAGI (reference sequence). Trimming shortened V by 6 bases and J by 7 bases, and 15 bases separated the two germline ends. This chain's CDR3 is CASRPREGVGELFF. CDR3 in DNA: TGTGCCAGCAGACCCCGTGAAGGGGTCGGGGAGCTGTTTTTT.

The chain has TRBV28 and TRBJ1-4; TRBD1 aligns across 8 bases. J lost 5 bases, V lost 5 bases, and 7 bases had no gene match. The CDR3 runs to 15 residues. Germline V gene sequence: CDR1 MDHEN, CDR2 SYDVKM. Here the CDR3 DNA reads TGTGCCAGCAGTCTCCAACAGGGGGGAAATGAAAAACTGTTTTTT. Encoded protein: CASSLQQGGNEKLFF.